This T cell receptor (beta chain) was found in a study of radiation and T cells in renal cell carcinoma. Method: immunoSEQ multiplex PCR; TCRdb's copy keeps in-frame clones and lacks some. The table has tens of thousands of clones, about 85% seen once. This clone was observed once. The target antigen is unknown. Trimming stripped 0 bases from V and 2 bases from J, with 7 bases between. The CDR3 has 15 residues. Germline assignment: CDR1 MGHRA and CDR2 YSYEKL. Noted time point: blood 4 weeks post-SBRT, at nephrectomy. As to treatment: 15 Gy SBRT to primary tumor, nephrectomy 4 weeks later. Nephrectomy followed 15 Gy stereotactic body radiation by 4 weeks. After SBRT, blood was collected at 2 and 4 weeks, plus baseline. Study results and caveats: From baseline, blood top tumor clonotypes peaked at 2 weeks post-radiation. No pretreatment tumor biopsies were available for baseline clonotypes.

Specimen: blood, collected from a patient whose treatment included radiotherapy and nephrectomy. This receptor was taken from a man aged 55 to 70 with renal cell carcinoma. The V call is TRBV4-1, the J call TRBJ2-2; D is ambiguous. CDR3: CASSQEASNTGELFF. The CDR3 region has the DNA TGCGCCAGCAGCCAAGAGGCCTCCAACACCGGGGAGCTGTTTTTT.